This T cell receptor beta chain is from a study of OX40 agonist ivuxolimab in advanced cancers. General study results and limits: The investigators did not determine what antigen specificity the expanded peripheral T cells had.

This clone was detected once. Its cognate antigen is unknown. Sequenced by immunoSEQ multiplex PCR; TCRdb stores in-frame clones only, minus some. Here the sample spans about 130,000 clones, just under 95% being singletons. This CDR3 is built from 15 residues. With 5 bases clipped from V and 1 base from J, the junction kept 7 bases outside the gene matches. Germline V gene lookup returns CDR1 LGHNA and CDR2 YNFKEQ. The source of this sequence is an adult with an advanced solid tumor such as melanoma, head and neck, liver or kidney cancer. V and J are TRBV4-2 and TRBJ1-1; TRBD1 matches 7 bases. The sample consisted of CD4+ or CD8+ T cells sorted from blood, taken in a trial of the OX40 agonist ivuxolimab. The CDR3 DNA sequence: TGTGCCAGCAGCGCCCAGAGACAGGGGAACACTGAAGCTTTCTTT. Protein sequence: CASSAQRQGNTEAFF.